The 16 T cell receptor beta chains in this list originate from one sample, sequenced in a study of blood T cell repertoires in COVID-19. Repertoires were generated with immunoSEQ multiplex PCR, while TCRdb's copy carries only in-frame clones and drops some. The sample lists some 80,000 clones, more than 60% occurring once. The sample comprised peripheral blood. The receptors come from a woman of 80 years or more with active or convalescent COVID-19.

This rearrangement joins TRBV6-5 to TRBJ2-3, with 7 bases aligning to TRBD2. Germline CDR1 MNHEY, CDR2 SVGAGI. The trim removed 2 bases at V and 6 bases at J, leaving 5 bases unmatched. The CDR3 sequence is 14 residues long. The DNA of the CDR3 is TGTGCCAGCAGTTACCTGACTAGCCTGGATACGCAGTATTTT. Translating gives CASSYLTSLDTQYF.

V is TRBV5-1 and J is TRBJ1-1; 9 bases are a match to TRBD1. Germline V gene lookup returns CDR1 SGHRS and CDR2 YFSETQ. Trimming cost V 4 bases and J 7 bases; bases outside gene matches: 14. The CDR3 has 16 residues. CDR3 residues: CASSQDRGAMSDEAFF. The CDR3 DNA sequence: TGCGCCAGCAGCCAGGACAGGGGAGCGATGTCCGATGAAGCTTTCTTT.

Here the CDR3 DNA reads TGTGCCAGCAGCTTTCGAATCAGGCAACGCTCTGGAAACACCATATATTTT. Amino acids: CASSFRIRQRSGNTIYF. V gene TRBV7-2 combines with J gene TRBJ1-3, with D uncertain. V was trimmed by 3 bases and J by 0 bases, leaving 15 bases between them. Looked up from germline, CDR1 is SGHTA and CDR2 is FQGNSA. The CDR3 length is 17 residues.

This clone was counted a single time. V is TRBV7-2 and J is TRBJ2-1; TRBD2 agrees at 16 bases. Germline CDR1 reads SGHTA; CDR2 reads FQGNSA. This CDR3 has 18 amino acids. Trimming cost V 5 bases and J 0 bases; bases outside gene matches: 4. This chain's CDR3 is CASSPGTSGGASYNEQFF. In DNA, the CDR3 is TGTGCCAGCAGCCCCGGGACTAGCGGGGGGGCCTCCTACAATGAGCAGTTCTTC.

The chain carries TRBV9 and TRBJ2-1; 9 bases align to TRBD2. The CDR3 length is 16 residues. Germline-derived CDR1 and CDR2 are SGDLS and YYNGEE. V lost 3 bases to trimming and J lost 8 bases; unmatched junction nucleotides: 12. CDR3 region: CASSGKAGGPRDEQFF. CDR3 DNA: TGTGCCAGCAGCGGAAAGGCGGGGGGGCCAAGGGATGAGCAGTTCTTC.

The V gene is TRBV7-2, the J gene TRBJ2-2, with D possibly matching TRBD2 (6 bases). Germline-derived CDR1 and CDR2 are SGHTA and FQGNSA. The CDR3 contains 16 residues. Trimming left V 2 bases short and J 3 bases short, with 13 bases between. The CDR3 loop reads CASSLLAGRDTGELFF. As DNA, the CDR3 is TGTGCCAGCAGCTTATTGGCGGGGAGAGACACCGGGGAGCTGTTTTTT.

V gene TRBV5-4 combines with J gene TRBJ2-2; D might be TRBD1 (5 bases). Germline V gene data show CDR1 as SGHNT and CDR2 as YYREEE (reference sequence). V was shortened by 4 bases and J by 1 base, with 11 bases between the two germline ends. This CDR3 has 15 residues. The CDR3 nucleotides are TGTGCCAGCAGCCCTGGGGCAGGGAACACCGGGGAGCTGTTTTTT. Its translation: CASSPGAGNTGELFF. Looking up the rest from reference TRBV5-4 and TRBJ2-2 gives the full variable domain: ETGVTQSPTHLIKTRGQQVTLRCSSQSGHNTVSWYQQALGQGPQFIFQYYREEENGRGNFPPRFSGLQFPNYSSELNVNALELDDSALYLCASSPGAGNTGELFFGEGSRLTVL.

The chain carries TRBV7-8 and TRBJ1-5; no firm D call. Germline CDR1 reads SGHVS; CDR2 reads FQNEAQ. V was clipped by 2 bases and J by 6 bases, with 11 bases between them. The CDR3 has 14 residues. CDR3 protein: CASSLKRVVQPQHF. In DNA, the CDR3 is TGTGCCAGCAGCTTAAAGCGGGTGGTTCAGCCCCAGCATTTT.

This clone was recorded once. CDR3 protein: CASAAGARFEQYF. CDR3 coding DNA: TGTGCCAGTGCTGCAGGGGCACGTTTCGAGCAGTACTTC. This chain connects TRBV19 to TRBJ2-7, with D maybe TRBD1 (6 bases). V lost 8 bases, J lost 6 bases, and 17 bases lay in between. In germline, CDR1 is LNHDA, CDR2 SQIVND (reference sequence). The CDR3 has 13 residues. Looking up the rest from reference TRBV19 and TRBJ2-7 gives the full variable domain: DGGITQSPKYLFRKEGQNVTLSCEQNLNHDAMYWYRQDPGQGLRLIYYSQIVNDFQKGDIAEGYSVSREKKESFPLTVTSAQKNPTAFYLCASAAGARFEQYFGPGTRLTVT.

The CDR3 bases are TGTGCCAGTAGACGGGACGCCGGGGGGACCGGGGAGCTGTTTTTT. Translation: CASRRDAGGTGELFF. The chain carries TRBV19 and TRBJ2-2, with 7 bases aligning to TRBD2. The trim removed 6 bases at V and 5 bases at J, leaving 9 bases unmatched. The CDR3 has 15 amino acids. CDR1 is LNHDA and CDR2 is SQIVND in the germline V gene (reference sequence).

V and J are TRBV6-1 and TRBJ2-7; 7 positions match TRBD1. The V and J ends lost 0 bases and 3 bases, in that order; junction bases with no gene match: 5. The V gene's germline CDR1 is MNHNS and CDR2 SASEGT. The CDR3 has 15 amino acids. In DNA, the CDR3 is TGTGCCAGCAGTGAAGCCCCGGGACAGAACTACGAGCAGTACTTC. Translated: CASSEAPGQNYEQYF.

This chain joins TRBV14 and TRBJ1-4; D remains unclear. V was trimmed by 0 bases and J by 7 bases, leaving 6 bases between them. The CDR3 has 13 residues. Per the germline V gene, CDR1 is SGHDN and CDR2 is FVKESK. Here the CDR3 reads CASSQEFREKLFF. The CDR3 DNA reads TGTGCCAGCAGCCAAGAGTTCCGTGAAAAACTGTTTTTT.

The rearrangement links TRBV24-1 to TRBJ2-2; D is possibly TRBD2 (6 bases). The germline V gene has CDR1 KGHDR and CDR2 SFDVKD. Trimming took 4 bases from V and 1 from J, leaving 18 bases between them. This CDR3 comprises 18 residues. CDR3 sequence reads: CATSDPIGGHLNTGELFF. In DNA, the CDR3 is TGTGCCACCAGTGACCCCATCGGAGGGCACCTGAACACCGGGGAGCTGTTTTTT.

The chain couples TRBV5-1 to TRBJ1-1; D is uncertain. The CDR3 is made up of 14 amino acids. Germline values: CDR1 SGHRS, CDR2 YFSETQ. Deletions cut 0 bases from V and 1 base from J, with 7 bases between. CDR3 residues: CASSLVYSNTEAFF. The DNA for the CDR3 is TGCGCCAGCAGCTTGGTATATTCGAACACTGAAGCTTTCTTT. Complete variable domain (other parts from reference TRBV5-1 and TRBJ1-1): KAGVTQTPRYLIKTRGQQVTLSCSPISGHRSVSWYQQTPGQGLQFLFEYFSETQRNKGNFPGRFSGRQFSNSRSEMNVSTLELGDSALYLCASSLVYSNTEAFFGQGTRLTVV.

The CDR3 DNA sequence: TGTGCCAGCAGTGAAGACTCCGGGGGGACTAGGGAGCTGTTTTTT. This gives the protein CASSEDSGGTRELFF. The chain uses TRBV2 and TRBJ2-2; the match to TRBD2 covers 7 bases. After removal of 1 base from V and 9 bases from J, the junction contained 8 bases not matched to a gene. The CDR3 runs 15 residues. The germline V gene has CDR1 SNHLY and CDR2 FYNNEI.

The sample holds one count of this clone. V usage is TRBV12-5 and J usage is TRBJ2-1; D gene unclear. Germline V gene lookup returns CDR1 LGHNT and CDR2 FRNRAP. The CDR3 has 17 residues. V lost 2 bases and J 0 bases, leaving 14 bases between the germline ends. The CDR3: CASGLFLTESSYNEQFF. CDR3 nucleotide sequence: TGTGCTAGTGGTTTGTTCCTTACAGAGAGCTCCTACAATGAGCAGTTCTTC.